The 14 T cell receptor beta chains listed next were all sequenced from one sample in a study of blood T cells in healthy people across ages (dated by TCRdb to the mid-2010s). Libraries were constructed by 5' RACE. Reads for this sample came from an Illumina HiSeq 2500. A second PCR of roughly 7 to 12 cycles was run with a J-beta primer mix and a sample-barcoded 5' primer. TCRdb took the public reads, trimmed them with fastp at Q25, ran MiXCR for clone calling and kept in-frame beta chains. Each entry merges the rows of one CDR3 protein and shows their most common DNA and genes. Recorded for this sample are about 1.6 million distinct CDR3 sequences; around 36% of them occurred a single time. Of the sample, 11% falls within the top ten clones. Specimen: blood. These receptor sequences come from a woman in her 30s in good health.

Only a few counts were recorded for this clonotype. The chain has TRBV7-8 and TRBJ2-3, with D unclear. Trimming cost V 5 bases and J 10 bases, with 16 bases left between them. This CDR3 is 13 amino acids long. Germline CDR1 is SGHVS and CDR2 is FQNEAQ. The CDR3, as DNA: TGTGCCAGCAGCATACCGGCCGGAAGGGCGCAGTATTTT. Amino acids: CASSIPAGRAQYF.

Concerning this clonotype: Possible read error: a much larger clone is one base away. The rearrangement joins TRBV29-1 to TRBJ2-7; D not certain. Germline V gene lookup returns CDR1 SQVTM and CDR2 ANQGSEA. The CDR3 loop spans 11 amino acids. The V end lost 4 bases, the J end lost 8 bases, and 12 bases lay between the germline ends. CDR3 region: CSVGEVYKQYF. CDR3 bases: TGCAGCGTTGGTGAGGTTTACAAGCAGTACTTC.

This chain joins TRBV7-9 and TRBJ2-1, with unresolved D. V dropped 5 bases and J dropped 6 bases, with 23 bases sitting between them. Germline CDR1 and CDR2: SEHNR and FQNEAQ (reference sequence). The CDR3 has 17 residues. CDR3 coding DNA: TGTGCCAGCAGCCCCGAGGATCCCAAAAAAGGGTTCAATGAGCAGTTCTTC. Amino acids: CASSPEDPKKGFNEQFF.

Comments on this clonotype: The junction departs from the called germline gene at one end, perhaps through a read error. V gene TRBV4-1 combines with J gene TRBJ2-7; 7 bases fit TRBD1. CDR3 length: 18 amino acids. From germline, CDR1 is MGHRA and CDR2 YSYEKL. The CDR3 loop reads CASSQDLGAGGIAYEQYF. The CDR3 DNA reads TGTGCCAGCAGCCAAGATTTGGGGGCAGGGGGTATCGCCTACGAGCAGTACTTC.

This clonotype came up a few times. The J gene is TRBJ1-5, the V gene TRBV20-1; D gene unclear. CDR3 length: 14 amino acids. The germline V gene has CDR1 DFQATT and CDR2 SNEGSKA (reference sequence). V gave up 4 bases and J gave up 0 bases, with 10 bases separating them. The CDR3 DNA sequence: TGCAGTGCTACTGAGGATTTTAGCAATCAGCCCCAGCATTTT. This encodes CSATEDFSNQPQHF.

This chain links TRBV20-1 with TRBJ1-5; 7 bases match TRBD1. J gave up 4 bases and V 2 bases, and 8 bases lay outside the gene matches. CDR3 length: 15 amino acids. Per the germline V gene, CDR1 is DFQATT and CDR2 is SNEGSKA (reference sequence). CDR3: CSARPHGTENQPQHF. CDR3 DNA sequence: TGCAGTGCTAGACCCCATGGGACAGAAAATCAGCCCCAGCATTTT.

This clonotype came up a few times. This rearrangement joins TRBV6-6 to TRBJ2-7; TRBD1 aligns across 7 bases. The V gene end was trimmed by 5 bases and the J gene end by 4 bases; junction bases not matched to a gene: 8. The germline V gene encodes CDR1 MNHNY and CDR2 SVGAGI (reference sequence). The CDR3 is 14 residues long. The CDR3 here is CASSTQNRGYEQYF. CDR3 sequence (DNA): TGTGCCAGCAGTACTCAAAACAGGGGTTACGAGCAGTACTTC.

This clonotype was observed many times. J is TRBJ1-2 and V is TRBV29-1, with TRBD1 matching 8 bases. The trim removed 2 bases at V and 4 bases at J, leaving 6 bases unmatched. CDR1 and CDR2 (germline): SQVTM, ANQGSEA. This CDR3 has 14 amino acids. This chain's CDR3 is CSVEQGAGGYGYTF. The CDR3 DNA is TGCAGCGTTGAACAGGGGGCTGGCGGCTATGGCTACACCTTC. Variable domain in full (rest from reference TRBV29-1 and TRBJ1-2): SAVISQKPSRDICQRGTSLTIQCQVDSQVTMMFWYRQQPGQSLTLIATANQGSEATYESGFVIDKFPISRPNLTFSTLTVSNMSPEDSSIYLCSVEQGAGGYGYTFGSGTRLTVV.

The chain has TRBV7-8 and TRBJ1-1; tentative D call: TRBD1 (6 bases). The germline V and J ends were trimmed by 6 bases and 4 bases, with 15 bases remaining between them. CDR1 SGHVS and CDR2 FQNEAQ come from the germline V gene. This CDR3 is built from 14 residues. CDR3 sequence reads: CASSFTQGRTEAFF. CDR3 bases: TGTGCCAGCAGTTTTACACAGGGTCGCACTGAAGCTTTCTTT. Based on the CDR3 plus reference TRBV7-8 and TRBJ1-1, the full variable domain is GAGVSQSPRYKVAKRGQDVALRCDPISGHVSLFWYQQALGQGPEFLTYFQNEAQLDKSGLPSDRFFAERPEGSVSTLKIQRTQQEDSAVYLCASSFTQGRTEAFFGQGTRLTVV.

This clonotype is a singleton in its sample. Given a much more abundant clone one base away, this may be a read error. This chain links TRBV29-1 with TRBJ2-5, with a weak D call TRBD2 (6 bases). The J call could be wrong; TRBJ2-7 is a better fit for the DNA end. The CDR3 consists of 11 residues. In germline, CDR1 is SQVTM, CDR2 ANQGSEA. CDR3 sequence reads: CGAGRDDEQYF. The CDR3 DNA sequence: TGCGGCGCTGGGCGGGATGACGAGCAGTACTTC.

There are a few counts of this clonotype. The chain uses TRBV24-1 and TRBJ2-1, with 12 bases aligning to TRBD2. The V gene's germline CDR1 is KGHDR and CDR2 SFDVKD. The CDR3 contains 17 residues. V lost 8 bases, J lost 10 bases, and 17 bases stayed unmatched. CDR3 sequence: CATTSASLAGGPLEQFF. In DNA form, the CDR3 reads TGTGCCACCACCTCAGCAAGTCTAGCGGGAGGGCCCTTAGAGCAGTTCTTC.

This clonotype was seen at least ten times. For the CDR3, the DNA is TGCAGCGTGGCCGGGGACAATTATGGCTACACCTTC. Translated: CSVAGDNYGYTF. V is TRBV29-1 and J is TRBJ1-2; possibly TRBD1 for D (6 bases). The germline V and J ends were trimmed by 6 bases and 5 bases, with 13 bases remaining between them. The CDR3 loop spans 12 amino acids. Germline loops: CDR1 SQVTM, CDR2 ANQGSEA.

The CDR3 protein is CSAGPLITGELFF. Here the CDR3 DNA reads TGCAGTGCTGGACCCTTAATCACCGGGGAGCTGTTTTTT. The J gene is TRBJ2-2, the V gene TRBV20-1, with unresolved D. Trimming pared 5 bases from V and 4 bases from J, leaving 11 bases between. The CDR3 consists of 13 residues. Germline V gene lookup returns CDR1 DFQATT and CDR2 SNEGSKA (reference sequence).

A remark on this clonotype: A read error may produce the germline difference seen at one junction end. The chain has TRBV28 and TRBJ2-5; D is uncertain. Germline lookup yields CDR1 MDHEN and CDR2 SYDVKM. This CDR3 has 11 residues. DNA for the CDR3: TGTGTCAGCAGTGGTCAAGAGACCCAGTACTTC. Translation gives CVSSGQETQYF.